This TCR beta chain originates from a study of T cell changes during pregnancy in multiple sclerosis. Trimming stripped 3 bases from V and 7 bases from J, with 6 bases between. The CDR3 runs to 12 residues. Looked up from germline, CDR1 is SEHNR and CDR2 is FQNEAQ (reference sequence). Sequenced by immunoSEQ multiplex PCR; TCRdb stores in-frame clones only, minus some. The data contain about 67,000 clones, 80% to 95% of them singletons. The TCR was taken from a female donor in good health, enrolled as a control in a pregnancy study. The V and J genes are TRBV7-9 and TRBJ1-4; D not resolved. The specimen comprised peripheral blood, sampled in the first trimester of pregnancy. CDR3 region: CASSFLSEKLFF. The DNA for the CDR3 is TGTGCCAGCAGCTTTCTGTCTGAAAAACTGTTTTTT.